This entry describes one T cell receptor beta chain. These data are taken from a study of blood T cell repertoires in COVID-19. Data came from immunoSEQ multiplex PCR; TCRdb stores just in-frame clones and leaves some out. There are 110,000 or so clones in the sample; 83% occur only once, and roughly 20% lies in the top ten. The CDR3 loop spans 13 amino acids. V lost 1 base and J lost 6, with 10 bases in between. From germline, CDR1 is GTSNPN and CDR2 SVGIG (reference sequence). The receptor was isolated from a woman aged 55-70 years with acute or convalescent COVID-19. Sequencing was performed on peripheral blood. The chain employs TRBV30 and TRBJ1-5, with no clear D. The CDR3 DNA sequence: TGTGCCTGGAGTGGAGGCCCCGTTCAGCCCCAGCATTTT. This encodes CAWSGGPVQPQHF.